The clone carrying this T cell receptor beta chain has just a few counts. Antigen specificity is unknown. These data originate in a study of response to subunit inactivated influenza vaccine. Study-wide points: There was a suggestion from the authors that each seasonal influenza vaccination recruits few new T cells.

In TCRdb, the RT-PCR reads were re-called with MiXCR into one record per CDR3 protein. The sample yields almost 600,000 distinct CDR3 sequences, less than 15% seen once. The CDR3 length is 13 residues. The V and J ends lost 7 bases and 2 bases respectively, with 12 bases between them. From germline, CDR1 is MNHEY and CDR2 SVGEGT. This chain joins TRBV6-2 or TRBV6-3 and TRBJ2-7, with D possibly being TRBD2 (5 bases). The sequences come from PBMCs from blood, collected about 13 days after vaccination. This sequence was found in a man between 45 and 60 years old who received an inactivated influenza vaccine. The CDR3 protein is CASMRAPAYEQYF. DNA for the CDR3: TGTGCCAGCATGCGGGCCCCGGCCTACGAGCAGTACTTC.